Listed here are 27 T cell receptor beta chains from one sample, sequenced in a study of blood T cell repertoires in COVID-19. Some clones are missing from TCRdb's copy, which holds only in-frame ones; the method was immunoSEQ multiplex PCR. Seen here are about 38,000 clones, about 85% observed once, and the top ten hold around 4.8%. What was sequenced was peripheral blood. These receptors were obtained from a man aged 45-60 years with active COVID-19.

The chain carries TRBV5-1 and TRBJ1-4, with TRBD1 identical over 9 bases. The V segment lost 4 bases and the J segment 0 bases; nucleotides outside the gene matches: 7. The CDR3 is made up of 17 amino acids. The germline gives CDR1 SGHRS, CDR2 YFSETQ. This chain's CDR3 is CASSPWGQGATNEKLFF. The CDR3 bases are TGCGCCAGCAGCCCCTGGGGACAGGGAGCAACTAATGAAAAACTGTTTTTT.

This rearrangement joins TRBV9 to TRBJ2-7; 7 bases map to TRBD1. Germline loops: CDR1 SGDLS, CDR2 YYNGEE. The V gene end was trimmed by 2 bases and the J gene end by 5 bases; junction bases not matched to a gene: 13. This CDR3 region has 16 residues. CDR3 protein: CASSVHPTGMGDEQYF. The CDR3 DNA sequence: TGTGCCAGCAGCGTCCACCCGACAGGGATGGGCGACGAGCAGTACTTC.

The V and J genes are TRBV28 and TRBJ1-5; 9 positions agree with TRBD1. V shed 4 bases, J shed 4 bases, and the junction held 5 bases outside the gene matches. CDR3 length equals 15 residues. Germline CDR1 reads MDHEN; CDR2 reads SYDVKM. CDR3 amino acids: CASSSGGQGNQPQHF. The CDR3, as DNA: TGTGCCAGCAGTTCAGGGGGACAGGGTAATCAGCCCCAGCATTTT.

V usage is TRBV5-6 and J usage is TRBJ2-3, with TRBD2 matching over 9 bases. The CDR3 runs to 15 residues. The V gene end was trimmed by 0 bases and the J gene end by 4 bases; junction bases not matched to a gene: 3. Looked up from germline, CDR1 is SGHDT and CDR2 is YYEEEE. The CDR3 region is CASSLVAGGPDTQYF. The CDR3 DNA reads as TGTGCCAGCAGCTTGGTGGCGGGGGGGCCAGATACGCAGTATTTT.

The V gene is TRBV7-2, the J gene TRBJ2-7, with TRBD2 identical over 7 bases. The CDR3 is 16 amino acids. The germline gives CDR1 SGHTA, CDR2 FQGNSA. Losses at the gene ends were 1 base for V and 4 bases for J; bases not matched to a gene: 10. The CDR3 bases are TGTGCCAGCAGCTTAGTTCAAGAAGCGGGGATTTACGAGCAGTACTTC. Translated: CASSLVQEAGIYEQYF.

The rearrangement links TRBV19 to TRBJ1-5, with D possibly matching TRBD1 (5 bases). Germline lookup yields CDR1 LNHDA and CDR2 SQIVND (reference sequence). V lost 4 bases and J lost 3, with 13 bases in between. The CDR3 has 15 amino acids. The CDR3 DNA reads as TGTGCCAGTAGTAAAGGCAGGGCTCCCAATCAGCCCCAGCATTTT. Encoded protein: CASSKGRAPNQPQHF. The whole variable domain, remainder taken from reference TRBV19 and TRBJ1-5, is DGGITQSPKYLFRKEGQNVTLSCEQNLNHDAMYWYRQDPGQGLRLIYYSQIVNDFQKGDIAEGYSVSREKKESFPLTVTSAQKNPTAFYLCASSKGRAPNQPQHFGDGTRLSIL.

CDR3 coding DNA: TGTGCCAGCAGCCCCGGACTAGCGGGGGTTATAGATACGCAGTATTTT. This encodes CASSPGLAGVIDTQYF. This chain links TRBV7-9 with TRBJ2-3; 13 bases align to TRBD2. The CDR3 runs to 16 residues. V lost 5 bases, J lost 5 bases, and 7 bases stayed unmatched. Germline CDR1 and CDR2: SEHNR and FQNEAQ (reference sequence).

V is TRBV28 and J is TRBJ1-3; TRBD1 aligns across 7 bases. The ends lost 5 bases at V and 2 bases at J; junction bases unmatched: 6. Germline V gives CDR1 MDHEN, CDR2 SYDVKM. CDR3 length equals 15 residues. The CDR3 DNA sequence: TGTGCCAGCAGTGGCGGCACAGGGGCTGGAAACACCATATATTTT. Translation: CASSGGTGAGNTIYF. The variable domain in full, completed from reference TRBV28 and TRBJ1-3, reads DVKVTQSSRYLVKRTGEKVFLECVQDMDHENMFWYRQDPGLGLRLIYFSYDVKMKEKGDIPEGYSVSREKKERFSLILESASTNQTSMYLCASSGGTGAGNTIYFGEGSWLTVV.

The chain couples TRBV13 to TRBJ2-1, with D unclear. CDR3 size: 16 residues. The V end lost 5 bases, the J end lost 0 bases, and 14 bases lay between the germline ends. Per germline, CDR1 PRHDT and CDR2 FYEKMQ (reference sequence). The CDR3 loop reads CASSTGRLSSYNEQFF. The DNA of the CDR3 is TGTGCCAGCAGCACCGGTCGCTTAAGCTCCTACAATGAGCAGTTCTTC.

The chain links TRBV4-1 to TRBJ1-2; D is uncertain. V was trimmed by 4 bases and J by 7 bases, leaving 13 bases between them. The CDR3 consists of 13 residues. CDR1 and CDR2 (germline): MGHRA, YSYEKL. CDR3 region: CASSLGSLTGYTF. The CDR3 DNA reads as TGCGCCAGCAGCCTGGGCTCGCTGACTGGCTACACCTTC.

This rearrangement joins TRBV11-2 to TRBJ1-1; TRBD1 agrees at 9 bases. The CDR3 has 14 amino acids. Trimming removed 3 bases from V and 6 bases from J; junction bases left unmatched: 5. Germline V CDR1 and CDR2: SGHAT, FQNNGV. Written as DNA, the CDR3 is TGTGCCAGCAGCTTGGGACAGGGATACGCTGAAGCTTTCTTT. As protein: CASSLGQGYAEAFF.

This clone was seen just once. This rearrangement joins TRBV15 to TRBJ1-2, with no clear D. Germline values: CDR1 LNHNV, CDR2 YYDKDF (reference sequence). V lost 0 bases and J lost 1, with 15 bases in between. CDR3 length: 17 residues. As DNA, the CDR3 is TGTGCCACCAGCAGAGATTTGTCAGCGATTTATAACTATGGCTACACCTTC. As protein: CATSRDLSAIYNYGYTF.

V usage is TRBV28 and J usage is TRBJ2-1, with D hard to call. Germline V CDR1 and CDR2: MDHEN, SYDVKM. The length of the CDR3 is 14 residues. The V and J ends lost 2 bases and 6 bases respectively, with 11 bases between them. CDR3 region: CASSLGQLLNEQFF. The DNA for the CDR3 is TGTGCCAGCAGTTTAGGGCAGCTTCTCAATGAGCAGTTCTTC.

The CDR3 DNA reads as TGTGCCAGTACCGGGACAGTGAACACTGAAGCTTTCTTT. It translates to CASTGTVNTEAFF. The chain carries TRBV19 and TRBJ1-1, with 7 nucleotides matching TRBD1. The V gene end was trimmed by 7 bases and the J gene end by 0 bases; junction bases not matched to a gene: 2. Germline V gene sequence: CDR1 LNHDA, CDR2 SQIVND (reference sequence). This CDR3 is 13 amino acids long.

The chain links TRBV7-8 to TRBJ2-5, with 11 nucleotides matching TRBD1. V dropped 6 bases and J dropped 5; count of bases not matched to a gene: 5. The CDR3 has 14 amino acids. The germline gives CDR1 SGHVS, CDR2 FQNEAQ. The CDR3 spells CASRPGTGGETQYF. Here the CDR3 DNA reads TGTGCCAGCAGACCCGGGACAGGGGGTGAGACCCAGTACTTC.

The chain uses TRBV24-1 and TRBJ2-1, with 8 bases identical to TRBD1. This CDR3 is built from 12 residues. With 6 bases clipped from V and 8 bases from J, the junction kept 2 bases outside the gene matches. In germline, CDR1 is KGHDR, CDR2 SFDVKD. DNA of the CDR3: TGTGCCACCAGTCAACAGGGGGATGAGCAGTTCTTC. This codes for CATSQQGDEQFF.

This clone was seen only a few times. V is TRBV19 and J is TRBJ2-1; TRBD1 is a possible D gene (6 bases). Germline assignment: CDR1 LNHDA and CDR2 SQIVND (reference sequence). The CDR3 has 14 residues. V dropped 9 bases and J dropped 0 bases, with 12 bases sitting between them. The CDR3 bases are TGTGCCAGCAAAACAGGGAGCTCCTACAATGAGCAGTTCTTC. It is translated as CASKTGSSYNEQFF.

V gene TRBV7-8 combines with J gene TRBJ1-1; no reliable D call. Looked up from germline, CDR1 is SGHVS and CDR2 is FQNEAQ. The V and J ends lost 5 bases and 2 bases respectively, with 12 bases between them. The CDR3 contains 14 residues. CDR3 sequence: CASSPLWANTEAFF. The CDR3 DNA is TGTGCCAGCAGCCCCCTTTGGGCAAACACTGAAGCTTTCTTT. The full variable domain, completed using reference TRBV7-8 and TRBJ1-1, is GAGVSQSPRYKVAKRGQDVALRCDPISGHVSLFWYQQALGQGPEFLTYFQNEAQLDKSGLPSDRFFAERPEGSVSTLKIQRTQQEDSAVYLCASSPLWANTEAFFGQGTRLTVV.

The J gene is TRBJ1-3, the V gene TRBV6-6, with 8 bases that match TRBD1. The CDR3 totals 15 residues. In germline, CDR1 is MNHNY, CDR2 SVGAGI (reference sequence). V shed 4 bases, J shed 0 bases, and the junction held 2 bases outside the gene matches. CDR3 in DNA: TGTGCCAGCAGTTTCACAGGGGGCTCTGGAAACACCATATATTTT. It is translated as CASSFTGGSGNTIYF.

The count of this clone is one. V is TRBV7-7 and J is TRBJ2-3; 11 bases line up with TRBD2. This CDR3 spans 16 amino acids. CDR1 is SSHAT, CDR2 FNYEAQ, per germline (reference sequence). V gave up 5 bases and J gave up 4 bases; unmatched junction bases: 8. The CDR3 reads CASSILAGGPADTQYF. The CDR3 DNA is TGTGCCAGCAGCATCTTAGCGGGGGGGCCCGCAGATACGCAGTATTTT. Using reference TRBV7-7 and TRBJ2-3 for the parts outside the CDR3, the full variable domain is GAGVSQSPRYKVTKRGQDVTLRCDPISSHATLYWYQQALGQGPEFLTYFNYEAQPDKSGLPSDRFSAERPEGSISTLTIQRTEQRDSAMYRCASSILAGGPADTQYFGPGTRLTVL.

The CDR3 protein is CASSVQGAQPQHF. In DNA form, the CDR3 reads TGTGCCAGCAGTGTACAGGGTGCTCAGCCCCAGCATTTT. The chain uses TRBV12-3 or TRBV12-4 and TRBJ1-5; tentative D call: TRBD1 (6 bases). This CDR3 comprises 13 residues. Between the trimmed V and J ends, which lost 5 bases and 6 bases, there was a span of 11 bases.

This clone was seen once. The chain joins TRBV18 to TRBJ2-5, with 12 bases that match TRBD2. The V gene end was trimmed by 1 base and the J gene end by 4 bases; junction bases not matched to a gene: 7. The germline V gene has CDR1 KGHSH and CDR2 LQKENI. The CDR3 runs to 17 residues. CDR3 sequence: CASSPLSLLAGGETQYF. CDR3 DNA: TGTGCCAGCTCACCACTCTCCCTACTAGCGGGGGGAGAGACCCAGTACTTC.

The rearrangement joins TRBV4-2 to TRBJ2-3, with TRBD2 matching over 8 bases. CDR1 and CDR2 (germline): LGHNA, YNFKEQ. J was trimmed by 4 bases and V by 0 bases; bases with no gene match: 6. The CDR3 totals 16 residues. The DNA for the CDR3 is TGTGCCAGCAGCCAAGATGGGCTAGCGGGCTCAGATACGCAGTATTTT. It is translated as CASSQDGLAGSDTQYF.

This rearrangement joins TRBV11-2 to TRBJ2-6; TRBD2 is a possible D gene (5 bases). CDR3 length: 15 amino acids. CDR1 and CDR2 (germline): SGHAT, FQNNGV. Trimming pared 1 base from V and 4 bases from J, leaving 8 bases between. The CDR3 protein is CASSLVGGGANVLTF. CDR3 coding DNA: TGTGCCAGCAGCTTAGTCGGCGGGGGGGCCAACGTCCTGACTTTC. Variable domain in full (rest from reference TRBV11-2 and TRBJ2-6): EAGVAQSPRYKIIEKRQSVAFWCNPISGHATLYWYQQILGQGPKLLIQFQNNGVVDDSQLPKDRFSAERLKGVDSTLKIQPAKLEDSAVYLCASSLVGGGANVLTFGAGSRLTVL.

This clone was counted once. J is TRBJ1-4 and V is TRBV25-1; 8 bases agree with TRBD1. This CDR3 comprises 18 residues. After removal of 1 base from V and 7 bases from J, the junction contained 14 bases not matched to a gene. CDR1 and CDR2 (germline): MGHDK, SYGVNS. CDR3 nucleotide sequence: TGTGCCAGCAGTGAATCTCTGCTAATCAGGGGGCTCGGTGAAAAACTGTTTTTT. Encoded protein: CASSESLLIRGLGEKLFF. The variable domain in full, completed from reference TRBV25-1 and TRBJ1-4, reads EADIYQTPRYLVIGTGKKITLECSQTMGHDKMYWYQQDPGMELHLIHYSYGVNSTEKGDLSSESTVSRIRTEHFPLTLESARPSHTSQYLCASSESLLIRGLGEKLFFGSGTQLSVL.

J is TRBJ2-3 and V is TRBV10-2, with D unresolved. CDR1 is WSHSY, CDR2 SAAADI, per germline. The CDR3 runs 14 residues. V was clipped by 2 bases and J by 2 bases, with 8 bases between them. This CDR3 reads CASSENGFTDTQYF. The DNA for the CDR3 is TGCGCCAGCAGTGAGAACGGTTTCACAGATACGCAGTATTTT.

The rearrangement links TRBV2 to TRBJ1-6, with 7 nucleotides matching TRBD1. Germline trimming cut 11 bases from V and 7 bases from J; bases unmatched to any gene: 8. The CDR3 has 13 residues. Per germline, CDR1 SNHLY and CDR2 FYNNEI. CDR3: CAATGVPNSPLHF. In DNA, the CDR3 is TGTGCCGCTACAGGGGTGCCGAATTCACCCCTCCACTTT.